Listed below are T cell receptor beta chains from one sample, sequenced in a study of PD-L1 blockade in urothelial cancer. The table came from immunoSEQ multiplex PCR; TCRdb's copy has only in-frame clones and leaves some out. The table has 40,000 to 45,000 clones, approximately 85% seen once. Sequencing was performed on PBMCs, taken around atezolizumab (anti-PD-L1) treatment. Source of these receptors: a man between 70 and 80 years old with urothelial cancer. Each CDR3 is given with its conserved first and last residue. The D gene is left open where the match is weak. Some rows mark clone size as missing; the rest say once, few, many or name a class of expanded clone.

J	V	size	D	DNA	CDR3
TRBJ1-5	TRBV19	-	-	TGTGCCAGTGCTATCGGGCGGGGGCCGCAGCCCCAGCATTTT	CASAIGRGPQPQHF
TRBJ1-4	TRBV5-1	-	-	TGCGCCAGCAGCCCCACAGGGTCCCCGAATGAAAAACTGTTTTTT	CASSPTGSPNEKLFF
TRBJ2-7	TRBV6-5	-	-	TGTGCCAGCAGCCGGGACTTTGATTCCTACGAGCAGTACTTC	CASSRDFDSYEQYF
TRBJ2-7	TRBV11-3	-	TRBD2	TGTGCCAGCAGCTTGGGAGCGGGAGAACACTACGAGCAGTACTTC	CASSLGAGEHYEQYF
TRBJ2-1	TRBV7-6	-	-	TGTGCCAGCAGCTTAAGTGTGGAGTGGAATGAGCAGTTCTTC	CASSLSVEWNEQFF
TRBJ2-3	TRBV11-2	-	-	TGTGCCAGCAGCTTAGGTAGCGGCACAGATACGCAGTATTTT	CASSLGSGTDTQYF
TRBJ1-1	TRBV18	once	-	TGTGCCAGCTCACCACCGACTTCGAACACTGAAGCTTTCTTT	CASSPPTSNTEAFF
TRBJ2-7	TRBV7-9	-	TRBD1	TGTGCCAGCAGCCTCACAGGGGGCCGTCGGGAGCAGTACTTC	CASSLTGGRREQYF
TRBJ2-2	TRBV5-1	-	-	TGCGCCAGCAGCTCCCAGGGCACCGGGGAGCTGTTTTTT	CASSSQGTGELFF
TRBJ1-1	TRBV19	-	TRBD1	TGTGCCAGTAGTGGCCACAGGGGGAACACTGAAGCTTTCTTT	CASSGHRGNTEAFF
TRBJ1-1	TRBV5-4	-	-	TGTGCCAGCAGCTCAACAGGGACGCTGACTGAAGCTTTCTTT	CASSSTGTLTEAFF
TRBJ1-5	TRBV28	-	-	TGTGCCAGCAGTTCGCCGGGTCGGGGAGAGGGCAATCAGCCCCAGCATTTT	CASSSPGRGEGNQPQHF
TRBJ1-2	TRBV19	-	TRBD1	TGTGCCAGTAGTTTGGGACAGGGGACCGGTGGCTACACCTTC	CASSLGQGTGGYTF
TRBJ1-5	TRBV6-1	-	-	TGTGCCAGCAGGGAAGCAGAGAGAGGCAGCAATCAGCCCCAGCATTTT	CASREAERGSNQPQHF
TRBJ1-2	TRBV10-3	-	TRBD1	TGTGCCATCAGTGGGGCTCAGGGGGACTATGGCTACACCTTC	CAISGAQGDYGYTF
TRBJ1-5	TRBV28	-	TRBD1	TGTGCCAGCAGTTTGCGGGACAGTAAGTATCAGCCCCAGCATTTT	CASSLRDSKYQPQHF
TRBJ1-1	TRBV6-4	-	-	TGTGCCAGCAGCCTGGACGGGGAAAACACTGAAGCTTTCTTT	CASSLDGENTEAFF
TRBJ1-1	TRBV19	few	TRBD1	TGTGCCAGTAGTATAGCGGAGGGGGCGAGTACTGAAGCTTTCTTT	CASSIAEGASTEAFF
TRBJ2-3	TRBV28	-	-	TGTGCCAGCATGGCCCCCGGGGACTGGGATACGCAGTATTTT	CASMAPGDWDTQYF
TRBJ2-1	TRBV4-1	-	-	TGCGCCAGCAGCCAAGAGACAGCTTCACTAGCATACAAGCAGTTCTTC	CASSQETASLAYKQFF
TRBJ1-5	TRBV6-1	-	-	TGTGCCAGCAGTGCAGGGTTGGGGCAGCCCCAGCATTTT	CASSAGLGQPQHF
TRBJ1-1	TRBV28	-	TRBD1	TGTGCCAGCGGTACACCGGGACAGATGAACACTGAAGCTTTCTTT	CASGTPGQMNTEAFF
TRBJ2-3	TRBV5-5	-	TRBD1	TGTGCCAGCAGCACCGGGACAGGGGAAGTAGATACGCAGTATTTT	CASSTGTGEVDTQYF
TRBJ2-1	TRBV6-1	-	TRBD1	TGTGCCAGCAGTGAAAGGGGATTGGGGACAGGGGGATCCGGTGAGCAGTTCTTC	CASSERGLGTGGSGEQFF
TRBJ1-4	TRBV5-1	-	TRBD1	TGCGCCAGCAGCCCCGGACAGGAAGCCGCCGGGGGAGAAAAACTGTTTTTT	CASSPGQEAAGGEKLFF
TRBJ1-2	TRBV27	-	-	TGTGCCAGCAGTCCTCGGACACTGAGCTATGGCTACACCTTC	CASSPRTLSYGYTF
TRBJ1-5	TRBV6-6	-	-	TGTGCCAGCAGTTCTCGGTATAGCAATCAGCCCCAGCATTTT	CASSSRYSNQPQHF
TRBJ1-1	TRBV5-1	-	-	TGCGCCAGCAGCTTGCCTGGAGATACACTGAAGACAGCTTTCTTT	CASSLPGDTLKTAFF
TRBJ1-5	TRBV4-1	few	TRBD1	TGCGCCAGCAGCCAGGAGGACAGGCGCAATCAGCTACCCCAGCATTTT	CASSQEDRRNQLPQHF